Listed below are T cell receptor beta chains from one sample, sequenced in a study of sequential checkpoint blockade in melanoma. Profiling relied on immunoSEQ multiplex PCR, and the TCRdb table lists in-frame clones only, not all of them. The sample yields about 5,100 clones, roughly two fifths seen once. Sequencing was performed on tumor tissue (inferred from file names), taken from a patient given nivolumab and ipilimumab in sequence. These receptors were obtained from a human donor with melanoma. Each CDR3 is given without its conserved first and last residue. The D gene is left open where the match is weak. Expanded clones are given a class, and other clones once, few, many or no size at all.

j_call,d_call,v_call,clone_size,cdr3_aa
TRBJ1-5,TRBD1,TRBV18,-,ASSRDRSQPQH
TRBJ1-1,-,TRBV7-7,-,ASSLEGGNTEAF
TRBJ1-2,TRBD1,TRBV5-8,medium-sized,ASSRGDRGVDGYT
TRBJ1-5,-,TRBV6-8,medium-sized,ASSRRTGWDQPQH
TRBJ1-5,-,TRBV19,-,ATNRGEGNQPQH
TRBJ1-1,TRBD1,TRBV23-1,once,ASSQDRDGVAF
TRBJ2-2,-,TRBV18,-,ASSPRRVEPTGELF
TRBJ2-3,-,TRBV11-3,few,ASSSPQGRTDTQY
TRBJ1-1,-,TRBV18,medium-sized,ASSEALNTEAF
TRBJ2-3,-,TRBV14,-,ASSQVRDFPTDTQY
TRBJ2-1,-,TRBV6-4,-,ASTYRGTTYNEQF
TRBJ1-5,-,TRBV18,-,ASSPEHLSNQPQH
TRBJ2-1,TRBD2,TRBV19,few,ASTHAGGRMNEQF
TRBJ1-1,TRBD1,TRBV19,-,ASSMDRGTEAF
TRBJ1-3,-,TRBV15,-,ATSRTVGGISGNTIY
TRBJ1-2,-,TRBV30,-,AWSAAPNYGYT
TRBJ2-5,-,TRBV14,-,ASSQDRGNQY
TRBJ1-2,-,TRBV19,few,ASTVGRGGYGYT
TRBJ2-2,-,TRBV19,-,ASSIGLGWRTGELF
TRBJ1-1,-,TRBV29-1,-,SVDDGNTEAF
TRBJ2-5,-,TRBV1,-,ASSQDRMETQY
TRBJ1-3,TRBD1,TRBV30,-,AWGGQGHTIY
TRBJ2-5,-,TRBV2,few,ASNRQVQETQY
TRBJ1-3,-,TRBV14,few,ASSQDRRAGNTIY
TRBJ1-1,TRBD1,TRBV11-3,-,ASSLPAGGLRAEAF
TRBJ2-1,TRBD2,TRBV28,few,ASSFSGNSYNEQF
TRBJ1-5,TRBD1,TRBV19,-,ASSIGTGGFQPQH
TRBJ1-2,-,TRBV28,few,ASSQTGAARGYT
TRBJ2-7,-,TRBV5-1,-,ASSFGSPTNEQY
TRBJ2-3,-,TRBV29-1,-,SVESDGTDTQY